This T cell receptor (beta chain) was sequenced during a study of T cells expressing NK-cell markers. As for the study in general: It was from sorted CD3+CD56+NKG2C+, CD3+CD56+NKG2C- and CD3+CD56-NKG2C+ T cells that TCR beta repertoires came. Within the sequenced cohort of eight donors, seven exhibited HCMV seropositivity and one was seronegative. The study, taken as a whole, reports: Six or seven donors carried dominant NKG2C+ clonotypes that made up about 1.0-7.0% of their CD8+ T cells.

The CDR3 contains 14 residues. CDR1 and CDR2 (germline): LGHDT, YNNKEL (reference sequence). Of note for this clonotype: The antigen remains undetermined.

Using the 5' RACE reads, TCRdb records one entry per CDR3 protein without DNA. The sample includes just under 150,000 distinct CDR3 sequences. Input material: blood T cells: a sorted CD56 or NKG2C T cell subset, CD4+ or CD8+ T cells, or bulk PBMC T cells (not recorded which). V and J are TRBV3-1 and TRBJ2-5. The origin of this receptor is a man aged 18 to 35 in good health. The CDR3: CASSQVPRGETQYF.